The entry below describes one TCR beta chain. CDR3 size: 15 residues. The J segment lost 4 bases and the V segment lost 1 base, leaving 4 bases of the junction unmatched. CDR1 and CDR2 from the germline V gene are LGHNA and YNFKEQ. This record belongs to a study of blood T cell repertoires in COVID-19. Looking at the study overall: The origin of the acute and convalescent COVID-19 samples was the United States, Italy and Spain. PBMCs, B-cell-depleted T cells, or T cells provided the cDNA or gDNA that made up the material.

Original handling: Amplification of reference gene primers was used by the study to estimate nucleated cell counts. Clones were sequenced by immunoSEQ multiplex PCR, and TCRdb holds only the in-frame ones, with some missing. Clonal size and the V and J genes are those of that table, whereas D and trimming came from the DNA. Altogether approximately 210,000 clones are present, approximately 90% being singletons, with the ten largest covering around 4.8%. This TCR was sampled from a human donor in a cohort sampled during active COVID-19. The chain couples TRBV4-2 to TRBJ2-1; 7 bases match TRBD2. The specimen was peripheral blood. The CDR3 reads CASSQGPAGYNEQFF. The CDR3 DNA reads TGTGCCAGCAGCCAAGGGCCAGCGGGGTACAATGAGCAGTTCTTC.